The following is a T cell receptor (beta chain) sequence with its context. This specimen belongs to a study of blood T cell repertoires in COVID-19. This table comes from immunoSEQ multiplex PCR, and its TCRdb copy is limited to in-frame clones, with some not included. The sample contains 200,000 to 250,000 clones, roughly 83% of which appear only once. This sequence originates from a man aged 80 or over with acute or convalescent COVID-19. Sequenced sample: peripheral blood.

The CDR3 region has the DNA TGTGCCAGCAGCCCCGAGGGAACTAGCGGGGGTTTTAGCACAGATACGCAGTATTTT. Translating gives CASSPEGTSGGFSTDTQYF. V and J are TRBV4-2 and TRBJ2-3; 11 nucleotides line up with TRBD2. With V trimmed by 4 bases and J by 0 bases, 12 bases remained unmatched. Per the germline V gene, CDR1 is LGHNA and CDR2 is YNFKEQ. The CDR3 extends over 19 amino acids.